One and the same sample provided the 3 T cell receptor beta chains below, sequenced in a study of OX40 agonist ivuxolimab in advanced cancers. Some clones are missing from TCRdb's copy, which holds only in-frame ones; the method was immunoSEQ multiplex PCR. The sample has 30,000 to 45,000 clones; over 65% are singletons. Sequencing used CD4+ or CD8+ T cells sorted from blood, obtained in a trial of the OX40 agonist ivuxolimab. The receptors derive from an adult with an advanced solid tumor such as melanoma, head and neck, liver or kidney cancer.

CDR3 loop: CASSQEGRGQPQHF. The CDR3 bases are TGCGCCAGCAGCCAAGAGGGGAGGGGTCAGCCCCAGCATTTT. This sequence joins TRBV4-1 and TRBJ1-5, with D possibly TRBD1 on 5 matching bases. V was cut by 0 bases and J by 6 bases, with 9 bases left in between. The CDR3 totals 14 residues. Germline lookup yields CDR1 MGHRA and CDR2 YSYEKL.

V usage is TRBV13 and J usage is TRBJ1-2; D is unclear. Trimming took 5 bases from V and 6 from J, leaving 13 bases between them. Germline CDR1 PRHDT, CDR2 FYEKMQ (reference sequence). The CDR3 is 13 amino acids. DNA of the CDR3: TGTGCCAGCAGCCTCTATCCAACGGATGGCTACACCTTC. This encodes CASSLYPTDGYTF.

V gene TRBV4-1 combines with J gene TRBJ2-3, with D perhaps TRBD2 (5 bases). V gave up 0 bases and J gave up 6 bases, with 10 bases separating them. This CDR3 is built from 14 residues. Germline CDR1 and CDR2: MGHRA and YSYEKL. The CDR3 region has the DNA TGCGCCAGCAGCCAAGATAAGCGGCTCGATACGCAGTATTTT. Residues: CASSQDKRLDTQYF.